The clone carrying this TCR beta chain has ten or more counts. Its antigen is unknown. The data were taken from a study of glioma-infiltrating T cells. Study-level results: Tissue-blood divergence was below expectation in non-neoplastic patients, above in gliomas. Only very few CDR3 sequences appeared in both tissue and blood.

This CDR3 comprises 15 residues. CDR1 LGHNA and CDR2 YSLEER come from the germline V gene. The V end lost 3 bases, the J end lost 10 bases, and 19 bases lay between the germline ends. Using RNA template, CDR3s of TCR alpha and beta were amplified with iRepertoire arm-PCR. One-step reverse transcription and amplification started from about 100-400 ng of tissue mRNA or PBMC total RNA. TCRdb reanalysed the multiplex PCR reads using MiXCR and keeps one entry per CDR3 protein. The sample includes around 93,000 distinct CDR3 sequences, about 37% of them seen just once. The sequence was obtained from a human donor with low-grade glioma or glioblastoma, undergoing nonglioma brain surgery, or in good health (not recorded which). This chain uses TRBV4-3 with TRBJ2-1; TRBD2 is a possible D gene (5 bases). Sequenced material: glioma tissue, nonneoplastic brain tissue, or PBMCs (not recorded which). The CDR3 protein is CASSQPGLLLREQFF. CDR3 sequence (DNA): TGCGCCAGCAGCCAGCCCGGACTCCTGCTCAGGGAGCAGTTCTTC.